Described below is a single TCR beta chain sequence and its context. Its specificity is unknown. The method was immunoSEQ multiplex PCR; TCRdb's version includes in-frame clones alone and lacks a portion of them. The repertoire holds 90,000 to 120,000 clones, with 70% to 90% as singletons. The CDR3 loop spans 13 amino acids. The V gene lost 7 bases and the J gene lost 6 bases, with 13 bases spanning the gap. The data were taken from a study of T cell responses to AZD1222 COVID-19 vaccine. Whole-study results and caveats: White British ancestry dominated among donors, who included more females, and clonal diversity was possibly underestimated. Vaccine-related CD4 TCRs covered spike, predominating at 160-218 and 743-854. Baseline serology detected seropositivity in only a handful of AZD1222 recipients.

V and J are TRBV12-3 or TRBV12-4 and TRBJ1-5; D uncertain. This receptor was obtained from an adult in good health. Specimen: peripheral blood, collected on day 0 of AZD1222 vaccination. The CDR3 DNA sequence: TGTGCCAGCACTTCAAACCTCGGTCAGCCCCAGCATTTT. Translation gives CASTSNLGQPQHF.